These T cell receptor beta chains were read from a single sample in a study of CD8 T cells in ankylosing spondylitis. TCRdb re-derived calls from the 5' RACE reads in MiXCR, one entry per CDR3 protein. Among about 540,000 distinct CDR3 sequences listed, roughly 12% were seen once. The sample was blood, either unsorted or a sorted T cell fraction (not recorded which). The origin of the receptors is a male donor with ankylosing spondylitis. Both conserved end residues are part of each CDR3. D genes are given only for firm matches. Only part of the rows carry a size: once, few, many, or a class if the clone is expanded.

V: TRBV4-2; size: -; J: TRBJ1-1; D: -; CDR3: CASSQPLGNTEAFF; DNA: TGTGCCAGCAGCCAACCCTTGGGGAACACTGAAGCTTTCTTT
V: TRBV4-1; size: few; J: TRBJ1-1; D: TRBD1; CDR3: CASSQGQGVPEAFF; DNA: TGCGCCAGCAGCCAGGGACAGGGTGTTCCTGAAGCTTTCTTT
V: TRBV20-1; size: few; J: TRBJ2-3; D: TRBD1; CDR3: CSASSGTGGPDTQYF; DNA: TGCAGTGCTAGTTCGGGGACAGGGGGCCCAGATACGCAGTATTTT
V: TRBV12-5; size: few; J: TRBJ1-2; D: -; CDR3: CASGSDSEGYTF; DNA: TGTGCTAGTGGTTCGGACTCAGAAGGCTACACCTTC
V: TRBV29-1; size: few; J: TRBJ2-3; D: TRBD2; CDR3: CSSTAGDSDTQYF; DNA: TGCAGCTCGACGGCGGGAGATTCAGATACGCAGTATTTT
V: TRBV25-1; size: many; J: TRBJ2-7; D: TRBD1; CDR3: CASSDRTGVGEQYF; DNA: TGTGCCAGCAGTGATCGGACAGGGGTGGGCGAGCAGTACTTC
V: TRBV21-1; size: few; J: TRBJ2-1; D: -; CDR3: CASSKGTWISYNEQFF; DNA: TGTGCCAGCAGCAAAGGAACATGGATCTCCTACAATGAGCAGTTCTTC
V: TRBV10-2; size: -; J: TRBJ1-1; D: -; CDR3: CASSEGRTTEAFF; DNA: TGCGCCAGCTCGGAGGGCAGGACCACTGAAGCTTTCTTT
V: TRBV14; size: few; J: TRBJ2-7; D: TRBD1; CDR3: CASSQDKDRLPYEQYF; DNA: TGTGCCAGCAGCCAAGACAAGGACAGGCTTCCCTACGAGCAGTACTTC
V: TRBV29-1; size: -; J: TRBJ1-4; D: -; CDR3: CSVLRDEKLFF; DNA: TGCAGCGTTCTCAGGGATGAAAAACTGTTTTTT
V: TRBV20-1; size: -; J: TRBJ2-5; D: TRBD2; CDR3: CSASGGGFEETQYF; DNA: TGCAGTGCTAGCGGGGGGGGATTCGAAGAGACCCAGTACTTC
V: TRBV7-9; size: few; J: TRBJ2-3; D: -; CDR3: CASSLEAHTQYF; DNA: TGTGCCAGCAGCTTGGAGGCCCATACGCAGTATTTT
V: TRBV5-5; size: -; J: TRBJ2-1; D: -; CDR3: CASSLAGIYEQFF; DNA: TGTGCCAGCAGCTTGGCCGGGATCTATGAGCAGTTCTTC
V: TRBV5-1; size: many; J: TRBJ2-1; D: TRBD2; CDR3: CASSPGTSDNEQFF; DNA: TGCGCCAGCAGCCCTGGGACTAGTGACAATGAGCAGTTCTTC
V: TRBV7-2; size: few; J: TRBJ1-6; D: -; CDR3: CASSFLMGAPNSPLHF; DNA: TGTGCCAGCAGCTTCCTTATGGGGGCGCCGAATTCACCCCTCCACTTT
V: TRBV30; size: few; J: TRBJ2-1; D: TRBD2; CDR3: CAWGGTSGRSKGSNEQFF; DNA: TGTGCCTGGGGGGGGACTAGCGGGAGGTCCAAGGGCTCGAATGAGCAGTTCTTC
V: TRBV9; size: few; J: TRBJ1-3; D: -; CDR3: CASSYGPGNTIYF; DNA: TGTGCCAGCAGCTATGGACCTGGAAACACCATATATTTT
V: TRBV28; size: once; J: TRBJ2-1; D: -; CDR3: CASRNTGDNEQFF; DNA: TGTGCCAGCAGAAACACAGGAGACAATGAGCAGTTCTTC
V: TRBV6-4; size: few; J: TRBJ2-2; D: -; CDR3: CASTPLGGQNTGELFF; DNA: TGTGCCAGCACCCCATTGGGGGGCCAGAACACCGGGGAGCTGTTTTTT